This T cell receptor (beta chain) originates from a study of identical twins. Germline values: CDR1 DFQATT, CDR2 SNEGSKA (reference sequence). The CDR3 runs to 15 residues. Trimming pared 6 bases from V and 0 bases from J, leaving 16 bases between. Unique molecular identifiers were in the cDNA, with template-switch universal primer binding. TCRdb redid the calling of the 5' RACE reads with MiXCR, one entry per CDR3 protein. The repertoire has some 690,000 distinct CDR3 sequences, around 21% of them found once; the top ten carry more than 4%. Comments on this clonotype: Antigen: not known.

Findings and limits, study-wide: Because invariant MAIT and iNKT cells could be present, zero-insertion analyses could be partly confounded.

These records were also assigned to another study, of T cells expressing NK-cell markers. According to that study: All TCR beta repertoires analysed originated from sorted CD3+CD56+NKG2C+, CD3+CD56+NKG2C- and CD3+CD56-NKG2C+ T cells. One of eight sequenced donors was HCMV-seronegative; the other seven were seropositive.

The sample comprised PBMCs. The clonotype comes from a woman under 30 in good health. The chain is built from TRBV20-1 and TRBJ2-3; D might be TRBD2 (6 bases). The CDR3 sequence is CSANKRVTSTDTQYF. The CDR3 bases are TGCAGTGCAAACAAGCGGGTAACTAGCACAGATACGCAGTATTTT.